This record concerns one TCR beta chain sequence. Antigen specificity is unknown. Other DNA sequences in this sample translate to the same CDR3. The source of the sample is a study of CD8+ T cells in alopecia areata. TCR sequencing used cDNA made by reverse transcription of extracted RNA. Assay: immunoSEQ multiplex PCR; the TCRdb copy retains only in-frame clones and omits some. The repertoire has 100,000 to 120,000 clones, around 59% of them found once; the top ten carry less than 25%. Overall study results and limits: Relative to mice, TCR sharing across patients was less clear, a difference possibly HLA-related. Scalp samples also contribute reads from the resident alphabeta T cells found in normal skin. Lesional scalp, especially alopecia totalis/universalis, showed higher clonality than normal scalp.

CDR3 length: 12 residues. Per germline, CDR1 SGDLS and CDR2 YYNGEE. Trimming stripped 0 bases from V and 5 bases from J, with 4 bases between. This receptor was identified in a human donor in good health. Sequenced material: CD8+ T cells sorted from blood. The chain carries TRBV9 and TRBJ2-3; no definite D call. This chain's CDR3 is CASSVVGDTQYF. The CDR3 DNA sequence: TGTGCCAGCAGCGTAGTTGGAGATACGCAGTATTTT.